A selection of T cell receptor beta chains follows, all from one sample in a study of blood T cells in healthy people across ages. In TCRdb, the 5' RACE reads were re-called with MiXCR into one record per CDR3 protein. This table holds around 870,000 distinct CDR3 sequences, about 30% found once. Sequencing used blood. All receptors come from a woman older than 75 in good health. The CDR3 runs from the conserved cysteine through the conserved F or W. Each record gives: V gene, J gene, CDR3 protein.

v_gene: TRBV3-1
j_gene: TRBJ1-4
CDR3aa: CASSLLTANEKLFF

v_gene: TRBV3-1
j_gene: TRBJ1-1
CDR3aa: CASTPGGGTEAFF

v_gene: TRBV7-2
j_gene: TRBJ2-1
CDR3aa: CVSSLVLLAGKRYNEQFF

v_gene: TRBV6-5
j_gene: TRBJ2-1
CDR3aa: CASRLGGLPNEQFF

v_gene: TRBV27
j_gene: TRBJ2-7
CDR3aa: CASSPTGTGTYEQYF

v_gene: TRBV20-1
j_gene: TRBJ1-2
CDR3aa: CSARDPWAYGYTF

v_gene: TRBV5-1
j_gene: TRBJ2-7
CDR3aa: CASSLVQGANEQYF

v_gene: TRBV6-6
j_gene: TRBJ2-5
CDR3aa: CASSSAPGLQETQYF

v_gene: TRBV7-2
j_gene: TRBJ2-1
CDR3aa: CASSPGWGGEQFF

v_gene: TRBV6-4
j_gene: TRBJ2-1
CDR3aa: CASSDSLTGYNEQFF

v_gene: TRBV6-5
j_gene: TRBJ1-4
CDR3aa: CASSTERGEKLSF

v_gene: TRBV10-3
j_gene: TRBJ1-1
CDR3aa: CAANRGLGAENEAFF

v_gene: TRBV20-1
j_gene: TRBJ2-5
CDR3aa: CSADGLAAQETQYF

v_gene: TRBV5-5
j_gene: TRBJ2-1
CDR3aa: CASSLEGVRANNEQFF

v_gene: TRBV7-2
j_gene: TRBJ2-7
CDR3aa: CASSFRATVTGGSEQYF

v_gene: TRBV20-1
j_gene: TRBJ1-1
CDR3aa: CSAGQGAHTEAFF

v_gene: TRBV9
j_gene: TRBJ2-4
CDR3aa: CASSEVTGNIQYF

v_gene: TRBV11-2
j_gene: TRBJ2-7
CDR3aa: CASSGSRTGFYEQYF

v_gene: TRBV7-2
j_gene: TRBJ1-2
CDR3aa: CASSPGQGPYGYTF

v_gene: TRBV6-2/TRBV6-3
j_gene: TRBJ2-5
CDR3aa: CASSYSRAGIQETQYF

v_gene: TRBV5-4
j_gene: TRBJ2-3
CDR3aa: CASSAAATSTDTQYF

v_gene: TRBV27
j_gene: TRBJ2-2
CDR3aa: CASSPPEGGPGELFF

v_gene: TRBV18
j_gene: TRBJ1-1
CDR3aa: CASSPPGRGYTEAFF

v_gene: TRBV11-2
j_gene: TRBJ2-6
CDR3aa: CASSLAVSISGANVLTF

v_gene: TRBV20-1
j_gene: TRBJ2-1
CDR3aa: CSALDRGSYNEQFF

v_gene: TRBV18
j_gene: TRBJ2-7
CDR3aa: CASSPWDRGYEQYF

v_gene: TRBV6-6
j_gene: TRBJ2-6
CDR3aa: CASSYPRDAGANVLTF

v_gene: TRBV7-2
j_gene: TRBJ2-1
CDR3aa: CASSLSVPTYNEQFF

v_gene: TRBV30
j_gene: TRBJ2-2
CDR3aa: CAWSEANTGELFF

v_gene: TRBV7-2
j_gene: TRBJ1-4
CDR3aa: CASSLTYRVRGRANEKLFF

v_gene: TRBV7-9
j_gene: TRBJ2-3
CDR3aa: CASSSQGVVGDTQYF

v_gene: TRBV6-1
j_gene: TRBJ1-4
CDR3aa: CASNRINEKRFF

v_gene: TRBV5-1
j_gene: TRBJ2-1
CDR3aa: CASTTSGSYNEQFF